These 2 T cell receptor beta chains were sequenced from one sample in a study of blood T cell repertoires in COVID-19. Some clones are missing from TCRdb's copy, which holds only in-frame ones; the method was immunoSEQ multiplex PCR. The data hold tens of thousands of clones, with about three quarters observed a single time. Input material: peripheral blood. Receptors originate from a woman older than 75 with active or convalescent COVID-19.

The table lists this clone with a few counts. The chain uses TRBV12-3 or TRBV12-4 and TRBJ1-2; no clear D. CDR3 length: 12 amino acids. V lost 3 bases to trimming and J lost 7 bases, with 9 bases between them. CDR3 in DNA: TGTGCCAGCAGTTTCTCGGGAAGTGGCTACACCTTC. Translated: CASSFSGSGYTF.

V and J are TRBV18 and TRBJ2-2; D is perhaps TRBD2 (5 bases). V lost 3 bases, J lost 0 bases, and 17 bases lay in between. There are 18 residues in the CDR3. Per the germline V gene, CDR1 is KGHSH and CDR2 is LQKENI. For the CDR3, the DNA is TGTGCCAGCTCACCTCCGGGAACGGCCGTTTCGAACACCGGGGAGCTGTTTTTT. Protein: CASSPPGTAVSNTGELFF.